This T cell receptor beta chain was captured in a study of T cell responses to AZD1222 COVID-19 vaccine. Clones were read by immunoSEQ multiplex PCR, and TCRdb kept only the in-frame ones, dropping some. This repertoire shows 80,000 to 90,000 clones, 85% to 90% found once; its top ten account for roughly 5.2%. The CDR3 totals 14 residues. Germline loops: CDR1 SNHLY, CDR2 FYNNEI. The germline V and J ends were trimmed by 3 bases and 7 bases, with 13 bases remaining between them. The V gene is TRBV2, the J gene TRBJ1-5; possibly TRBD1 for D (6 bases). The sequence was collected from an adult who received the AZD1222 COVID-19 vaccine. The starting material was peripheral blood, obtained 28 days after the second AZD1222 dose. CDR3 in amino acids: CASSDGGVGQPQHF. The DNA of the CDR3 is TGTGCCAGCAGTGATGGGGGCGTAGGCCAGCCCCAGCATTTT.